This T cell receptor beta chain is from a study of blood T cell repertoires in COVID-19. Study at large: Specimens from acute and convalescent COVID-19 originated in the United States, Italy and Spain. T cells, B-cell-depleted T cells, or PBMCs provided the cDNA or gDNA that served as material.

This clone was picked up one time. The CDR3 totals 14 residues. Germline V gene sequence: CDR1 SGHRS, CDR2 YFSETQ. Trimming cost V 4 bases and J 1 base; bases outside gene matches: 3. Original processing methods: Researchers report that nucleated cell counts were estimated from reference gene primer amplification. Repertoires were generated with immunoSEQ multiplex PCR, while TCRdb's copy carries only in-frame clones and drops some. Clone size and the V and J calls come from that table; the DNA yielded D and trimming. This table has some 150,000 clones, over 75% appearing once. Material for sequencing was peripheral blood. The TCR comes from a woman aged 60 to 75 with active COVID-19. The rearrangement joins TRBV5-1 to TRBJ2-5, with 8 nucleotides matching TRBD2. CDR3 loop: CASSPGGTQETQYF. CDR3 DNA: TGCGCCAGCAGCCCGGGGGGGACCCAAGAGACCCAGTACTTC.